This record covers a single T cell receptor (beta chain). The CDR3 extends over 13 amino acids. V lost 2 bases and J 2 bases, leaving 6 bases between the germline ends. Using its own MiXCR run on the RT-PCR reads, TCRdb lists one record per CDR3 protein. The sample consists of 400,000 to 500,000 distinct CDR3 sequences, more than 15% of them appearing once. The data derive from a study of patients and donors after allogeneic stem cell transplantation. The sample was blood, either unsorted or a sorted T cell fraction (not recorded which). This sequence was found in a human donor who was either an allogeneic HSCT recipient or a stem cell or donor lymphocyte infusion donor (not recorded which). It is not recorded whose cells these are; they may come from a transplant donor. The chain has TRBV12-3 or TRBV12-4 and TRBJ1-2; the D is unclear. CDR3 region: CASSLTSNYGYTF. The CDR3 DNA follows: TGTGCCAGCAGTTTAACCTCGAACTATGGCTACACCTTC.